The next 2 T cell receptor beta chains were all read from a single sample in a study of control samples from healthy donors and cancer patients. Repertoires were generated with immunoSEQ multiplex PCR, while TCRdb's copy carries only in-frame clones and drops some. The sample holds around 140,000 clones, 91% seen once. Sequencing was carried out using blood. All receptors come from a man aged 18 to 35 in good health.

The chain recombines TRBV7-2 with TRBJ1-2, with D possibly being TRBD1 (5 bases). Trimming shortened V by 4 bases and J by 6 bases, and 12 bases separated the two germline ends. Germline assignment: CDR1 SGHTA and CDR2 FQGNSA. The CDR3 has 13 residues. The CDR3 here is CASSSQGTDGYTF. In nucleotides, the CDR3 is TGTGCCAGCAGCTCTCAGGGTACTGATGGCTACACCTTC.

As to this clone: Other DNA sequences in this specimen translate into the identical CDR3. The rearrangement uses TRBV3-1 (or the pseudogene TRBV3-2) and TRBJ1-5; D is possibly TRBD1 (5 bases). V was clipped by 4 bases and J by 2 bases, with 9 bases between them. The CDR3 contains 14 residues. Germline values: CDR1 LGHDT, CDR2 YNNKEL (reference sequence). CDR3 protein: CASSLSQGNQPQHF. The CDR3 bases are TGTGCCAGCAGCCTATCACAGGGCAATCAGCCCCAGCATTTT.